The 3 T cell receptor beta chains listed next were all sequenced from one sample in a study of T cell responses to AZD1222 COVID-19 vaccine. Assay: immunoSEQ multiplex PCR; the TCRdb copy retains only in-frame clones and omits some. The sample comprises roughly 160,000 clones, about 91% of which are singletons, and approximately 2% rests with the top ten. This specimen was peripheral blood, taken on day 0 of AZD1222 vaccination. The receptor set was obtained from an adult in good health.

This rearrangement joins TRBV4-1 to TRBJ2-7, with no clear D. The CDR3 consists of 14 residues. CDR1 is MGHRA and CDR2 is YSYEKL in the germline V gene. Trimming shortened V by 0 bases and J by 2 bases, and 8 bases separated the two germline ends. The CDR3 spells CASSQEGNTYEQYF. CDR3 sequence (DNA): TGCGCCAGCAGCCAAGAGGGAAACACCTACGAGCAGTACTTC.

This rearrangement joins TRBV3-1 (or the pseudogene TRBV3-2) to TRBJ1-1; D is ambiguous. V lost 7 bases and J lost 4, with 13 bases in between. The V gene's germline CDR1 is LGHDT and CDR2 YNNKEL (reference sequence). The CDR3 loop spans 13 amino acids. In DNA form, the CDR3 reads TGTGCCAGCATAGGGAGCCGAGGCACTGAAGCTTTCTTT. Protein sequence: CASIGSRGTEAFF.

The chain uses TRBV9 and TRBJ1-3; D unclear. V lost 7 bases to trimming and J lost 1 base, with 3 bases between them. Germline V gene lookup returns CDR1 SGDLS and CDR2 YYNGEE. CDR3 length: 11 residues. This CDR3 is CASSSGNTIYF. In DNA, the CDR3 is TGTGCCAGCTCGTCTGGAAACACCATATATTTT.